Listed here are 6 T cell receptor beta chains from one sample, sequenced in a study of shared clonotypes between healthy human individuals. Here immunoSEQ multiplex PCR was the method, and the copy in TCRdb shows in-frame clones only, minus some. This sample has some 1,100,000 clones, with around 78% found just once. Sequenced material: memory CD4+ T cells from PBMCs. The subset denotes: CD45RA-negative fraction. The receptors originated from a man between 18 and 35 years old in good health. Some clones in this sample may be carry-over from other donors' samples.

This chain uses TRBV4-2 with TRBJ1-1; 8 nucleotides align to TRBD1. CDR1 is LGHNA and CDR2 is YNFKEQ in the germline V gene. This CDR3 comprises 14 residues. J lost 8 bases, V lost 6 bases, and 11 bases had no gene match. CDR3 nucleotides: TGTGCCAGCAGGAGCGCGCAGGGGGCTGGGGAAGCTTTCTTT. Protein sequence: CASRSAQGAGEAFF.

The CDR3 region has the DNA TGTGCCAGCAGGCAGGGATTGAGGGAGCAGTACTTC. Amino acid sequence: CASRQGLREQYF. J is TRBJ2-7 and V is TRBV28; TRBD1 is a possible D gene (5 bases). CDR1 and CDR2 from the germline V gene are MDHEN and SYDVKM. The CDR3 totals 12 residues. V was cut by 6 bases and J by 7 bases, with 13 bases left in between.

V gene TRBV11-2 combines with J gene TRBJ2-7; 11 bases match TRBD2. The J segment lost 4 bases and the V segment lost 1 base, leaving 3 bases of the junction unmatched. Per the germline V gene, CDR1 is SGHAT and CDR2 is FQNNGV. There are 15 residues in the CDR3. CDR3 protein: CASSLGLAGPYEQYF. CDR3 nucleotides: TGTGCCAGCAGCTTAGGACTAGCGGGACCTTACGAGCAGTACTTC.

The V and J genes are TRBV19 and TRBJ2-5; 11 bases are a match to TRBD2. There are 14 residues in the CDR3. The V gene end was trimmed by 5 bases and the J gene end by 5 bases; junction bases not matched to a gene: 4. Per germline, CDR1 LNHDA and CDR2 SQIVND (reference sequence). The CDR3 reads CASSLAGGEETQYF. Written as DNA, the CDR3 is TGTGCCAGTAGTCTAGCGGGAGGAGAGGAGACCCAGTACTTC. Based on the CDR3 plus reference TRBV19 and TRBJ2-5, the full variable domain is DGGITQSPKYLFRKEGQNVTLSCEQNLNHDAMYWYRQDPGQGLRLIYYSQIVNDFQKGDIAEGYSVSREKKESFPLTVTSAQKNPTAFYLCASSLAGGEETQYFGPGTRLLVL.

This clone was recorded a few times. The genes are TRBV4-2 and TRBJ1-4; D may be TRBD1 (6 bases). The length of the CDR3 is 14 residues. The V gene's germline CDR1 is LGHNA and CDR2 YNFKEQ. Trimming stripped 3 bases from V and 5 bases from J, with 10 bases between. CDR3 nucleotides: TGTGCCAGCAGCCAGAGAGGACAGAATGAAAAACTGTTTTTT. Translated, it gives CASSQRGQNEKLFF.

This clone was detected only a few times. This clone may be a read error of a much larger clone one base away. Other DNA variants within this sample encode the same CDR3. The chain links TRBV9 to TRBJ1-3; maybe TRBD1 (5 bases). Germline CDR1 is SGDLS and CDR2 is YYNGEE. The CDR3 sequence is 13 residues long. Trimming took 4 bases from V and 0 from J, leaving 5 bases between them. CDR3 in amino acids: CASSQGSGNTIYF. For the CDR3, the DNA is TGTGCCAGCAGCCAGGGCTCTGGAAACACCATATATTTT.